The clone carrying this TCR beta chain was counted between two and nine times. Its antigen is still unknown. The sample comes from a study of shared clonotypes between healthy human individuals. Study conclusions and caveats: Generation probabilities were higher for clonotypes shared across all four sorted-subset donors than for unshared ones. A small donor pool kept down the genetic and exposure-history diversity that was represented.

Replicate PCRs run on sorted subsets employed 200 ng DNA, some 33,000 T cell genomes. TCRdb's table, derived via immunoSEQ multiplex PCR, lists solely in-frame clones and lacks some. This table has more than 2,000,000 clones, 85% to 95% appearing once. The length of the CDR3 is 15 residues. V trimming: 4 bases; J trimming: 1 base; junction bases outside the gene matches: 6. CDR1 SNHLY and CDR2 FYNNEI come from the germline V gene. The specimen was naive CD4+ T cells from PBMCs. This sample's subset: CD45RA+ positively selected. V is TRBV2 and J is TRBJ1-1; 7 bases fit TRBD1. The receptor was isolated from a man between 18 and 29 years old in good health. Some clones in this sample may be carry-over from other donors' samples. The chain's CDR3 is CASSALGQPNTEAFF. CDR3 nucleotide sequence: TGTGCCAGCAGTGCCCTGGGACAGCCGAACACTGAAGCTTTCTTT. Using reference TRBV2 and TRBJ1-1 for the parts outside the CDR3, the full variable domain is EPEVTQTPSHQVTQMGQEVILRCVPISNHLYFYWYRQILGQKVEFLVSFYNNEISEKSEIFDDQFSVERPDGSNFTLKIRSTKLEDSAMYFCASSALGQPNTEAFFGQGTRLTVV.